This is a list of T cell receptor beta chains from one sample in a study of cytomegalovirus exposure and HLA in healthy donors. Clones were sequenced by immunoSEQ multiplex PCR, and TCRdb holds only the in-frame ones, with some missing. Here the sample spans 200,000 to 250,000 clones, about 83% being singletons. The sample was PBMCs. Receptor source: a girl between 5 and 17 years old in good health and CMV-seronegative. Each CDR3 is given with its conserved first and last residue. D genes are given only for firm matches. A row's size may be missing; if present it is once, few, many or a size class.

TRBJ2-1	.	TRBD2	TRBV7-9	CASSTYLAGDGNEQFF	TGTGCCAGCAGCACGTACCTAGCGGGAGATGGGAATGAGCAGTTCTTC
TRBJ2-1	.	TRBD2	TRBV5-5	CASRRGLAGDSSYNEQFF	TGTGCCAGCAGACGAGGACTAGCGGGGGACAGCTCCTACAATGAGCAGTTCTTC
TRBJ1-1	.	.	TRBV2	CASSEGRYTEAFF	TGTGCCAGCAGTGAAGGTCGGTACACTGAAGCTTTCTTT
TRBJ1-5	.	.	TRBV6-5	CASSYSSTGTQPQHF	TGTGCCAGCAGTTACTCGAGTACAGGGACTCAGCCCCAGCATTTT
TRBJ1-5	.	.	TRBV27	CASGLSGSNQPQHF	TGTGCCAGCGGACTGAGTGGTAGCAATCAGCCCCAGCATTTT
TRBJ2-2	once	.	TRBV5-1	CASSVAGANTGELFF	TGCGCCAGCAGCGTCGCGGGGGCAAACACCGGGGAGCTGTTTTTT
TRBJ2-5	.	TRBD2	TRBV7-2	CASSRPLAGKARGQETQYF	TGTGCCAGCAGCCGTCCGTTAGCGGGGAAAGCAAGAGGGCAAGAGACCCAGTACTTC
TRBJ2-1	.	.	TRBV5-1	CASSLVRGNEQFF	TGCGCCAGCAGCCTCGTTCGGGGGAATGAGCAGTTCTTC
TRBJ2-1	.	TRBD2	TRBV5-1	CASSLVGLAGGNGQFF	TGCGCCAGCAGCTTGGTGGGACTAGCGGGAGGAAATGGGCAGTTCTTC
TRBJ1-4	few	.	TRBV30	CAWSVGGNQNEKLFF	TGTGCCTGGAGTGTCGGGGGGAATCAGAATGAAAAACTGTTTTTT
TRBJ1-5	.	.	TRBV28	CASSLGGLTSNQPQHF	TGTGCCAGCAGTTTAGGAGGGCTGACTAGCAATCAGCCCCAGCATTTT
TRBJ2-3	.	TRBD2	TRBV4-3	CASSPKRGIDTQYF	TGCGCCAGCAGCCCCAAGCGGGGTATAGATACGCAGTATTTT